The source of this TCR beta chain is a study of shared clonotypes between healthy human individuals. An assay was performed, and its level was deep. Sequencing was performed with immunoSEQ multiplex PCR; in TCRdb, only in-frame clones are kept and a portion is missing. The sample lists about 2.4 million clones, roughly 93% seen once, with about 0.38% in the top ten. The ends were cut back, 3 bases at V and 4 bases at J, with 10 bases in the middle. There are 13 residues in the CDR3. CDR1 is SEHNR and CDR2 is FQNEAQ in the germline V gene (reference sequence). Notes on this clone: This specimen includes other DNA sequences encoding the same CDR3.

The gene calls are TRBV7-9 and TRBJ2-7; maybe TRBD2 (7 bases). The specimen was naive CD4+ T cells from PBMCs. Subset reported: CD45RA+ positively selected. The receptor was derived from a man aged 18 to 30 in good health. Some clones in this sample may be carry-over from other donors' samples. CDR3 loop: CASSLGGLYEQYF. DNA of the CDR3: TGTGCCAGCAGCTTGGGGGGGCTTTACGAGCAGTACTTC. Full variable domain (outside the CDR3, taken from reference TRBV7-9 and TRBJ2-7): DTGVSQNPRHKITKRGQNVTFRCDPISEHNRLYWYRQTLGQGPEFLTYFQNEAQLEKSRLLSDRFSAERPKGSFSTLEIQRTEQGDSAMYLCASSLGGLYEQYFGPGTRLTVT.